This TCR beta chain was captured by sequencing in a study of blood T cells in healthy people across ages. Across the study: T cells yielded about one barcoded beta molecule per two cells through template switching. Study results and caveats: A strong correlation was found between TCR beta diversity and the percentage of naive T cells.

At least 7 million PBMCs were isolated per sample. As regards this clonotype: Its target is not known.

The authors ran a second PCR of roughly 7 to 11 cycles using a sample-barcoded 5' primer and a J-beta primer mix. Each of the cDNA molecules was tagged by a template-switch adaptor with 12 random nucleotides. Via MiXCR, TCRdb re-called the 5' RACE reads, giving one row per CDR3 protein. The sample holds approximately 2,000,000 distinct CDR3 sequences, about 39% seen once. The sample taken for sequencing was blood. This sequence was found in a human donor in good health.

The CDR3, as DNA: TGTGCCAGCAGGCCGGGACAGGTCAACAACAATGAGCAGTTCTTC. It yields the protein CASRPGQVNNNEQFF. This sequence joins TRBV6-1 and TRBJ2-1; TRBD1 aligns across 8 bases. The ends lost 6 bases at V and 5 bases at J; junction bases unmatched: 9. The CDR3 extends over 15 amino acids. Germline CDR1 and CDR2: MNHNS and SASEGT.